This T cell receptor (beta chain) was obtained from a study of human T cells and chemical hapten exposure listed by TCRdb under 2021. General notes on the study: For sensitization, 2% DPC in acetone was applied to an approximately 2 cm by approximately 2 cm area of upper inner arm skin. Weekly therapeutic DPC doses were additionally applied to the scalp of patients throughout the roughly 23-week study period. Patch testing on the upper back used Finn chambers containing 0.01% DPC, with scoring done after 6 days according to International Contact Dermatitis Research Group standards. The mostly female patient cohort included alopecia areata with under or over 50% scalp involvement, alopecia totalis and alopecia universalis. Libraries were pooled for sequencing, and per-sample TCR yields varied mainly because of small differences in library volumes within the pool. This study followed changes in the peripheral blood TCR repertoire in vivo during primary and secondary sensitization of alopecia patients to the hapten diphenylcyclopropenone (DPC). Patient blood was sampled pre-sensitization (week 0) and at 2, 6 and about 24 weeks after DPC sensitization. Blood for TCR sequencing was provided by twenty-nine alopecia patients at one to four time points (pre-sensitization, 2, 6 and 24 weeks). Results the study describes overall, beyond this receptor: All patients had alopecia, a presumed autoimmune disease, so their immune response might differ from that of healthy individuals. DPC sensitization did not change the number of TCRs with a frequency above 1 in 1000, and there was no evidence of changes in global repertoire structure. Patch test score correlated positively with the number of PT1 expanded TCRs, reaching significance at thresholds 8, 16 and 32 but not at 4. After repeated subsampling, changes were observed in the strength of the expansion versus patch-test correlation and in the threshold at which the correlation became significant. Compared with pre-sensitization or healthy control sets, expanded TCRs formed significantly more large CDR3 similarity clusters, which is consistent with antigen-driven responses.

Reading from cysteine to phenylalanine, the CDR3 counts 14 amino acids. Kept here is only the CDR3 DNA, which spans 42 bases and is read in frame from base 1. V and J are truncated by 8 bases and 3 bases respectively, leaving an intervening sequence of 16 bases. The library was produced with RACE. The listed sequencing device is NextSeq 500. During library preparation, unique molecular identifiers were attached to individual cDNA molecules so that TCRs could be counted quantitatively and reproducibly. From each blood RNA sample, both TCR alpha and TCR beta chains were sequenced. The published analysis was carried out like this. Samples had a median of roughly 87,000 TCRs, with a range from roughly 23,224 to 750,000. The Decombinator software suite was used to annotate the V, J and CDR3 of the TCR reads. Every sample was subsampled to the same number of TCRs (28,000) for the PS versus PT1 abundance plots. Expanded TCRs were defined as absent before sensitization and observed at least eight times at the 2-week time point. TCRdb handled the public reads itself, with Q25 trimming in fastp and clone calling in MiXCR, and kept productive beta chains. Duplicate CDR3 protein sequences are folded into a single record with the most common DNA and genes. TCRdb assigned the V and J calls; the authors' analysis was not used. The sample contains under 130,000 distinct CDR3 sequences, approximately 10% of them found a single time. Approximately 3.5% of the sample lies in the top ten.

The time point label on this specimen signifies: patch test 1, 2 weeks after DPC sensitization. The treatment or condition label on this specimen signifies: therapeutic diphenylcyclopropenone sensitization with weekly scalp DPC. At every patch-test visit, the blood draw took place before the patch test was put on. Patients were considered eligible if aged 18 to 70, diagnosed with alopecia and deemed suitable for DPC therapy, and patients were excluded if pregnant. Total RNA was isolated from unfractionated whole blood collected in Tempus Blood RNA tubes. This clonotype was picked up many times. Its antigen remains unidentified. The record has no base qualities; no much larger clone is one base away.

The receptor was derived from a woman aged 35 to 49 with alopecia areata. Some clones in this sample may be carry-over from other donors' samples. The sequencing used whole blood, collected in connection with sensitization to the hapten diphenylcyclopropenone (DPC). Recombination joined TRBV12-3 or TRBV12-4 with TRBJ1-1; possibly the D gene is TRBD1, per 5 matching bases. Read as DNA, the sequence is TGTGCCAGCTCCCGGGGGGGTATCGACACTGAAGCTTTCTTT. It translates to CASSRGGIDTEAFF.